What follows are 18 T cell receptor beta chains derived from one specimen sequenced in a study of OX40 agonist ivuxolimab in advanced cancers. Profiled with immunoSEQ multiplex PCR; TCRdb holds only in-frame clones, not every one. The table includes approximately 100,000 clones, roughly 90% detected once. Specimen: CD4+ or CD8+ T cells sorted from blood, collected in a trial of the OX40 agonist ivuxolimab. The receptors shown here come from an adult with an advanced solid tumor such as melanoma, head and neck, liver or kidney cancer.

J is TRBJ2-1 and V is TRBV30; the match to TRBD2 covers 8 bases. Per the germline V gene, CDR1 is GTSNPN and CDR2 is SVGIG (reference sequence). The CDR3 spans 14 residues. Losses at the gene ends were 0 bases for V and 10 bases for J; bases not matched to a gene: 8. CDR3 sequence reads: CAWSVGLAGSEQFF. The CDR3 DNA reads TGTGCCTGGAGTGTAGGTCTAGCGGGTTCAGAGCAGTTCTTC.

DNA of the CDR3: TGTGCCAGCAGTAGCAGGGTTAACTATGGCTACACCTTC. Translation gives CASSSRVNYGYTF. The chain couples TRBV27 to TRBJ1-2, with a tentative D call TRBD1 (5 bases). With 5 bases removed from V and 1 base from J, the gap between germline ends came to 8 bases. The germline V gene has CDR1 MNHEY and CDR2 SMNVEV (reference sequence). The CDR3 length is 13 residues.

The chain employs TRBV18 and TRBJ2-3, with 7 bases aligning to TRBD1. CDR3 length: 14 residues. Germline loops: CDR1 KGHSH, CDR2 LQKENI. V dropped 3 bases and J dropped 2; count of bases not matched to a gene: 2. CDR3 amino acids: CASSPDRTTDTQYF. The DNA of the CDR3 is TGTGCCAGCTCACCGGACAGGACCACAGATACGCAGTATTTT.

The chain carries TRBV7-2 and TRBJ1-2; D call uncertain. Between the trimmed V and J ends, which lost 3 bases and 8 bases, there was a span of 19 bases. Per the germline V gene, CDR1 is SGHTA and CDR2 is FQGNSA. This CDR3 has 15 residues. The CDR3 here is CASSFPFTVSMGYTF. The CDR3 DNA reads TGTGCCAGCAGCTTTCCCTTTACCGTCAGTATGGGCTACACCTTC. The variable domain in full, with the rest retrieved from reference TRBV7-2 and TRBJ1-2, is GAGVSQSPSNKVTEKGKDVELRCDPISGHTALYWYRQSLGQGLEFLIYFQGNSAPDKSGLPSDRFSAERTGGSVSTLTIQRTQQEDSAVYLCASSFPFTVSMGYTFGSGTRLTVV.

The chain employs TRBV7-3 and TRBJ2-7, with a tentative D call TRBD1 (5 bases). The V end was cut by 3 bases, the J end by 9 bases, with 15 bases between. The CDR3 spans 13 residues. Germline CDR1 reads SGHTA; CDR2 reads FQGTGA. The CDR3 DNA follows: TGTGCCAGCAGCTTGTATGAGTCAGGGCGGCAGTACTTC. This codes for CASSLYESGRQYF.

This chain joins TRBV5-1 and TRBJ1-1, with D possibly being TRBD1 (5 bases). The CDR3 sequence is 13 residues long. The V end lost 5 bases, the J end lost 2 bases, and 10 bases lay between the germline ends. CDR1 and CDR2 from the germline V gene are SGHRS and YFSETQ. The CDR3 nucleotides are TGCGCCAGCAGGGAACAGGACAACACTGAAGCTTTCTTT. Translated, it gives CASREQDNTEAFF.

The V gene is TRBV29-1, the J gene TRBJ1-2; D unclear. The germline CDR1 and CDR2 sequences are SQVTM and ANQGSEA. V lost 8 bases and J lost 0, with 13 bases in between. This CDR3 region has 13 residues. This CDR3 is CSIIPMPNYGYTF. The CDR3 DNA follows: TGCAGCATCATACCGATGCCTAACTATGGCTACACCTTC.

The sample holds one count of this clone. The chain uses TRBV6-4 and TRBJ2-3, with 7 positions matching TRBD2. The V and J ends lost 3 bases and 4 bases, in that order; junction bases with no gene match: 7. Germline V gene lookup returns CDR1 MRHNA and CDR2 SNTAGT. The CDR3 sequence is 15 residues long. The CDR3 DNA is TGTGCCAGCAGTGAAGTGAGTGGGGGGGCAGATACGCAGTATTTT. This gives the protein CASSEVSGGADTQYF.

The V gene is TRBV2, the J gene TRBJ1-2, with a weak D call TRBD1 (6 bases). Germline V gene sequence: CDR1 SNHLY, CDR2 FYNNEI. V lost 2 bases and J 8 bases, leaving 15 bases between the germline ends. The CDR3 covers 14 residues. In DNA, the CDR3 is TGTGCCAGCAGTGAACTGCAGGGGATAGGCGGCTACACCTTC. Translating gives CASSELQGIGGYTF.

This sequence joins TRBV5-1 and TRBJ1-1, with 8 bases that match TRBD1. The CDR3 totals 15 residues. CDR1 and CDR2 from the germline V gene are SGHRS and YFSETQ. V trimming: 5 bases; J trimming: 4 bases; junction bases outside the gene matches: 10. The CDR3 sequence: CASRDREGVSTEAFF. The DNA of the CDR3 is TGCGCCAGCAGGGACAGGGAGGGGGTAAGCACTGAAGCTTTCTTT.

The CDR3 here is CASPVWTGTGTGELFF. The CDR3 region has the DNA TGTGCCAGCCCCGTGTGGACAGGGACTGGAACCGGGGAGCTGTTTTTT. The genes are TRBV18 and TRBJ2-2; 8 bases are shared with TRBD1. The CDR3 consists of 16 residues. Per the germline V gene, CDR1 is KGHSH and CDR2 is LQKENI. The V gene end was trimmed by 8 bases and the J gene end by 5 bases; junction bases not matched to a gene: 13. Filled out from reference TRBV18 and TRBJ2-2, the complete variable domain reads NAGVMQNPRHLVRRRGQEARLRCSPMKGHSHVYWYRQLPEEGLKFMVYLQKENIIDESGMPKERFSAEFPKEGPSILRIQQVVRGDSAAYFCASPVWTGTGTGELFFGEGSRLTVL.

The chain carries TRBV6-6 and TRBJ1-4; the D gene is possibly TRBD1 (5 bases). The V end lost 7 bases, the J end lost 8 bases, and 14 bases lay between the germline ends. This CDR3 has 13 amino acids. From germline, CDR1 is MNHNY and CDR2 SVGAGI (reference sequence). The CDR3 DNA follows: TGTGCCAGCACGATCGACAGTCGGGAAAAACTGTTTTTT. Translating gives CASTIDSREKLFF.

The CDR3 region has the DNA TGTGCCAGCAGTTACTCGACAGCAGACGGGGAGCTGTTTTTT. The encoded protein is CASSYSTADGELFF. The chain employs TRBV6-5 and TRBJ2-2, with D maybe TRBD1 (5 bases). Germline V gives CDR1 MNHEY, CDR2 SVGAGI. V lost 0 bases and J 7 bases, leaving 9 bases between the germline ends. This CDR3 region has 14 residues.

The chain is built from TRBV4-1 and TRBJ2-1; D uncertain. CDR3 length: 17 residues. The germline V gene encodes CDR1 MGHRA and CDR2 YSYEKL. The V and J ends lost 4 bases and 0 bases respectively, with 16 bases between them. This CDR3 is CASSPHSLRSSYNEQFF. DNA of the CDR3: TGCGCCAGCAGCCCCCACAGCCTCCGTAGCTCCTACAATGAGCAGTTCTTC.

This clone was counted between two and nine times. This rearrangement joins TRBV4-1 to TRBJ1-2, with TRBD1 matching 10 bases. Trimming removed 4 bases from V and 4 bases from J; junction bases left unmatched: 6. This CDR3 contains 15 residues. CDR1 is MGHRA, CDR2 YSYEKL, per germline. Here the CDR3 reads CASSPRDRGIYGYTF. The CDR3 DNA follows: TGCGCCAGCAGCCCCCGGGACAGGGGAATCTATGGCTACACCTTC.

CDR3 nucleotide sequence: TGTGCCAGCAGCCCAGTGGGGGGACAGGGGGCTGGCGGGGAGCTGTTTTTT. It is translated as CASSPVGGQGAGGELFF. This rearrangement joins TRBV11-2 to TRBJ2-2; 12 positions agree with TRBD1. The junction had 11 bases not matched to a gene; V was cut back by 5 bases and J by 7 bases. Germline values: CDR1 SGHAT, CDR2 FQNNGV. The CDR3 runs 17 residues.

The chain employs TRBV19 and TRBJ2-7; no firm D call. The CDR3 is 14 residues long. Trimming pared 7 bases from V and 4 bases from J, leaving 17 bases between. The germline V gene has CDR1 LNHDA and CDR2 SQIVND (reference sequence). Here the CDR3 reads CASTPLSPSYEQYF. CDR3 coding DNA: TGTGCCAGTACTCCCTTATCCCCTTCGTACGAGCAGTACTTC.

This clone showed up just a few times. The chain has TRBV2 and TRBJ2-2; the D is unclear. CDR1 and CDR2 (germline): SNHLY, FYNNEI. V was clipped by 6 bases and J by 4 bases, with 15 bases between them. The CDR3 length is 15 residues. The CDR3 loop is CASSVVDWVTGELFF. In DNA, the CDR3 is TGTGCCAGCAGCGTGGTTGACTGGGTCACCGGGGAGCTGTTTTTT.